Described below is a single T cell receptor beta chain sequence and its context. Time point given: blood 2 weeks post-SBRT. Treatment: 15 Gy SBRT to primary tumor, nephrectomy 4 weeks later. Serial blood draws occurred at baseline and 2 and 4 weeks post-SBRT. The CDR3 extends over 14 amino acids. With 3 bases removed from V and 0 bases from J, the gap between germline ends came to 7 bases. CDR1 is SGHRS and CDR2 is YFSETQ in the germline V gene. The data were obtained in a study of radiation and T cells in renal cell carcinoma. TCRdb's table, derived via immunoSEQ multiplex PCR, lists solely in-frame clones and lacks some. There are roughly 140,000 clones in the sample; roughly 89% occur only once, and approximately 12% lies in the top ten.

Specimen: blood, collected from a patient whose treatment included radiotherapy and nephrectomy. The V call is TRBV5-1, the J call TRBJ1-3, with D uncertain. The receptor was derived from a woman aged 45 to 65 with renal cell carcinoma. The CDR3 nucleotides are TGCGCCAGCAGCTACGGGGACTCTGGAAACACCATATATTTT. Translating it yields CASSYGDSGNTIYF.